This TCR beta chain was captured in a study of cytomegalovirus exposure and HLA in healthy donors (dated by TCRdb to about 2017). At the level of the whole study: An earlier analysis of some 550 of the donors reported 250 to 350 Gb of sequence data and 100 million to 130 million unique TCR beta sequences from 190 million or so T cells. Donor age, sex, ethnicity and CMV serostatus were compiled alongside the repertoire data. The study aimed to test whether signatures of past pathogen exposure could be identified by cataloging public T cell receptors. Rather than using new phenotypic data, the later analysis identified candidate immune exposures from TCR beta sequences and from how often those sequences occurred across donors. The study used immunosequencing to profile the T cell repertoires of approximately 630 subjects and linked those repertoires to cytomegalovirus serostatus. An early release that covered about 600 HLA-typed donors contained approximately 300 gigabases of sequencing data and about 84 million unique TCR sequences. Every discovery cohort repertoire had been produced on one sequencing platform. In a later genetic analysis, genome-wide SNP genotypes for about three fifths of the roughly 670 donors were used, and that subset was treated as a discovery cohort. To study patterns of TCR occurrence, a later analysis re-analyzed previously published TCR beta repertoires from around 700 donors and added high-resolution HLA genotyping. Among the 398 genotyped donors, around 81% belonged to the genetic ancestry cluster associated with self-reported Caucasian donors. Both class I and class II loci were covered by HLA typing, at four-digit resolution. Typing coverage varied by locus: roughly 629-640 donors for A, B, C, DRB1 and DQB1; approximately 520 for DQA1; over 600 for DPA1; 450 to 480 for DPB1. The study combined high-throughput TCR immunosequencing, statistical association of individual TCRs with disease status, and machine learning to predict cytomegalovirus infection status. Besides the first cohort of about 730 subjects, a separate validation cohort made up of over 95 different subjects was used. Four to six DR-DQ haplotypes were handled as single units for association and clustering because linkage in the cohort was strong. An earlier analysis of 587 of the donors applied high-throughput TCR beta sequencing to assess whether each TCR beta V gene segment acted as functional or pseudogenic. On average, roughly 250,000 unique TCR beta nucleotide sequences were sequenced per donor among 398 genotyped donors of the cohort, with around 19% of those sequences being non-productive.

In total, fewer than 750 healthy bone marrow donors made up the cohort. At the time of sampling, all cohort members were nominally healthy, though unrecorded immune exposures were likely present. The donor was CMV seropositive and was included in the group of almost 300 seropositive cohort members. Each donor provided a peripheral blood sample, and peripheral blood mononuclear cells were used for TCR beta sequencing. Genomic DNA extraction from the blood cell samples was performed with the Qiagen DNeasy Blood Extraction Kit. Worth noting for this clone: Its antigen remains unidentified. Base quality data are lacking; no much larger clone is found one base away.

From the germline V gene, CDR1 is SQVTM and CDR2 is ANQGSEA. Taken from cysteine to phenylalanine, the CDR3 has 13 residues. The retained sequence is limited to the CDR3, 39 bases, with the frame set at the first base. V is clipped by 2 bases and J by 4 bases, and the sequence between their germline boundaries is 11 bases long. What the study reported, not specific to this receptor: A further reported finding was that TCR beta sequences accurately predicted the HLA-A and HLA-B alleles for most subjects in the first cohort. A later genetic analysis reported fewer N-insertions in productive TCRs among donors in an Asian-associated ancestry cluster than the roughly 640-donor mean. Because HLA typing was missing for some donors at each locus, association tests included only the typed subset. Most TCR sequences were seen in very few donors, while some public TCRs were found in many individuals. Some IMGT-functional V segments, including TRBV6-2 and TRBV6-3, could not be distinguished by the 87-base-pair reads and were therefore excluded. In a later analysis, several top co-occurrence clusters were reported to appear linked to parvovirus B19, influenza, CMV and Epstein-Barr virus. In an earlier analysis of fewer than 700 of the donors, most TCR beta V segments appeared in productive rearrangements about 87% or about 30% of the time, broadly matching IMGT annotations. For the cohort, immune exposure information was limited to CMV serostatus. The sequencing pipeline was judged likely to have produced a cluster of highly shared sequence variants as a technical artifact. The study gave a list of 150 to 200 TCR beta chains associated with cytomegalovirus. A later analysis found that HLA-associated TCR beta chains were more clonally expanded and had lower generation probabilities than equally common non-associated chains. At a false discovery rate of 0.05, a later analysis linked approximately 18,000 TCR beta sequences to specific HLA alleles. It was suggested by the authors that the approach could potentially be generalized to other disease states and immunological phenotypes. In a later analysis, the rate of TCR association differed among HLA loci, with DRB1 alleles having the most associated TCRs and HLA-C alleles having the fewest. Cytomegalovirus status was reported to be diagnosed by the classifier with high specificity and sensitivity in both the original and validation cohorts. Strong co-occurrence of HLA alleles, especially DR and DQ, made assigning TCR associations to individual alleles difficult. Sequencing depth was assumed to be roughly uniform across donors in the presence/absence analyses, though that assumption may not hold. In a later analysis, most CMV-associated TCR beta chains were found to appear HLA-restricted, with HLA associations seemingly driven largely by CMV exposure. Correlated functional status among segregating V segments might reflect linkage disequilibrium, but an unknown experimental factor could not be ruled out. In vitro tests confirmed that a few of the cytomegalovirus-associated TCR beta chains recognize cytomegalovirus antigens. Because counts were too low, roughly 18 rarely observed V segments, including chromosome 9 orphons, were left out of the earlier analysis of a few hundred of the donors. In this cohort, only TCR beta chains were sequenced, and detectable features were limited by the absence of alpha or paired-chain data. V-gene and J-gene trimming of TCR beta chains was associated with a missense DCLRE1C variant in a later genetic analysis, and the association was replicated in an independent cohort.

Library preparation was by the immunoSEQ multiplex PCR assay. For the multiplex PCR, a mixture combining 60 forward primers for TCR Vbeta segments and 13 reverse primers for TCR Jbeta segments was used. Amplification of the CDR3 region of rearranged TCR beta genes was performed with a multiplex PCR assay on genomic DNA. Amplified TCR beta libraries were sequenced as 87-base-pair reads on the Illumina HiSeq System. Under the source paper's analysis protocol: Across the roughly 600 repertoires, a later analysis counted 78 million or so unique TCR beta chains, about 10 million of which were shared by at least two donors. Raw reads were error-corrected and collapsed into unique sequences with a nearest-neighbor algorithm that merged closely related sequences to remove PCR and sequencing errors. To assign V, D and J gene segments, CDR3 sequences were aligned to IMGT reference sequences. Each retained sequence needed at least a six-nucleotide match to both a V gene segment and a J gene segment. Rearrangements were classified as productive when the CDR3 lacked stop codons and remained in frame with V and J, and all other rearrangements were classified as non-productive. CDR3 was defined according to IMGT convention as the region running from the second conserved V-encoded cysteine to the conserved J-encoded phenylalanine. In an earlier analysis of around 640 of the donors, sequences lacking an unambiguous match to a single V gene segment were excluded. In an earlier analysis of 587 of the donors, V segments were called functional above 56.7% productive rearrangements and were called segregating when the between-donor standard deviation exceeded 5%. A statistical classification framework was built to diagnose cytomegalovirus status from the catalog of TCR beta chain sequences. V and J gene assignment, in a later analysis, came from comparing TCR nucleotide sequences with IMGT/GENE-DB human TR gene sequences. In a later analysis, CDR3 sequences and most-parsimonious VDJ recombination scenarios were assigned using the TCRdist pipeline. In a later analysis, each TCR beta chain was defined by its CDR3 amino acid sequence together with its V-gene family, and reads without a unique V-gene family were excluded. In a later analysis, fewer than 650 highly shared, low-generation-probability nucleotide sequences were removed to address suspected cross-contamination and a sequencing artifact. In a later analysis, a clonal expansion index for each public chain was calculated from normalized within-repertoire ranks of inferred template counts. In a later analysis, generation probabilities were computed with a VDJ recombination model fitted to out-of-frame rearrangements, and the resulting probabilities were checked against IGoR. A later analysis scored TCR-TCR, TCR-HLA and TCR-CMV co-occurrence with hypergeometric tests, applying a repertoire-size bias correction to TCR pairs. False discovery rates were estimated in a later analysis by permuting HLA or CMV assignments 20 times. In a later analysis, co-occurring TCRs were grouped using DBSCAN, with TCRdist sequence similarity added in when clustering inside HLA-allele-positive subsets. Repertoires with fewer than 30,000 or more than 120,000 public chains were left out of co-occurrence clustering, as were about five repertoires with anomalous nucleotide sharing. The source is immuneACCESS, and TCRdb retained only in-frame sequences with V and J called. Part of the clones is not carried over; for the studies checked, unresolved V genes explain less than half of this, and the remainder is unexplained. V and J calls and clone size follow that table, whereas D and trimming were derived from the DNA. This sample comprises about 120,000 clones, 74% of them detected only once. Less than 4% of the sample is in the top ten clones.

The V and J genes are TRBV29-1 and TRBJ1-2; perhaps TRBD1 is the D gene, with 6 bases matching. Input material: PBMCs. The TCR was taken from a man aged 35-49 years in good health and CMV-seropositive. The DNA sequence is TGCAGCGTTGAAATGGGCAGGGGCTATGGCTACACCTTC. Translated, this gives CSVEMGRGYGYTF.